The following is a T cell receptor beta chain sequence with its context. Its target is not known. 60 Vbeta and 13 Jbeta primers were used in PCR. Clones were sequenced by immunoSEQ multiplex PCR, and TCRdb holds only the in-frame ones, with some missing. The sample has about 83,000 clones, around 81% seen once. The sample is drawn from a study of cytomegalovirus exposure and HLA in healthy donors. The study's findings and limits: One cluster of highly shared sequence variants probably arose as a sequencing artifact. For most TCR beta V segments, an earlier analysis put the productive rate at about 87% or about 30% of the time. Clonal expansion was found to be greater in HLA-associated TCR beta chains than in equally common others in a later analysis. The Asian-associated ancestry cluster reportedly had fewer N-insertions than the approximately 670-donor mean in a later analysis.

Trimming shortened V by 0 bases and J by 7 bases, and 13 bases separated the two germline ends. The CDR3 sequence is 14 residues long. Germline CDR1 and CDR2: SGHRS and YFSETQ. This clonotype was obtained from a woman aged 25 to 45 in good health and CMV-seronegative. This chain connects TRBV5-1 to TRBJ1-2; TRBD1 might be the D (6 bases). Sequences were obtained from PBMCs. The CDR3 DNA reads TGCGCCAGCAGCTTGGTACAGGGCCAGGCTGGCTACACCTTC. Its translation is CASSLVQGQAGYTF. The whole variable domain, remainder taken from reference TRBV5-1 and TRBJ1-2, is KAGVTQTPRYLIKTRGQQVTLSCSPISGHRSVSWYQQTPGQGLQFLFEYFSETQRNKGNFPGRFSGRQFSNSRSEMNVSTLELGDSALYLCASSLVQGQAGYTFGSGTRLTVV.